What follows are 9 T cell receptor beta chains derived from one specimen sequenced in a study of PD-1 blockade in mismatch repair-deficient tumors. TCRdb keeps only in-frame clones here, not all; method: immunoSEQ multiplex PCR. Of 50,000 or so clones detected, 77% appear once; the ten largest clones hold more than 3%. The sequencing here drew on PBMCs, taken before pembrolizumab treatment. All receptors come from an adult with mismatch repair-deficient cancer.

V is TRBV28 and J is TRBJ1-3, with D possibly being TRBD1 (5 bases). V dropped 7 bases and J dropped 4 bases, with 11 bases sitting between them. The CDR3 consists of 13 residues. Germline loops: CDR1 MDHEN, CDR2 SYDVKM. In nucleotides, the CDR3 is TGTGCCAGCATGAGGGGAGGGGGAAACACCATATATTTT. Its protein product is CASMRGGGNTIYF.

The V call is TRBV4-1, the J call TRBJ2-5; TRBD2 aligns across 8 bases. The CDR3 loop spans 16 amino acids. J gave up 0 bases and V 1 base, and 4 bases lay outside the gene matches. Germline V CDR1 and CDR2: MGHRA, YSYEKL. CDR3 protein: CASSQGASGYQETQYF. Here the CDR3 DNA reads TGCGCCAGCAGCCAAGGGGCTAGCGGGTACCAAGAGACCCAGTACTTC.

As DNA, the CDR3 is TGTGCCAGCTCACCACCGGGCAGCCGAGGTTTTGATCAGCCCCAGCATTTT. It encodes CASSPPGSRGFDQPQHF. The chain combines TRBV18 with TRBJ1-5; D uncertain. Per the germline V gene, CDR1 is KGHSH and CDR2 is LQKENI. The CDR3 runs 17 residues. Trimming cost V 0 bases and J 5 bases, with 17 bases left between them.

This chain uses TRBV11-1 with TRBJ2-3, with 14 bases fitting TRBD2. This CDR3 comprises 17 residues. CDR1 is SGHAT, CDR2 FQDESV, per germline (reference sequence). Trimming cost V 4 bases and J 8 bases; bases outside gene matches: 11. CDR3 sequence (DNA): TGTGCCAGCAGCTCGGGACTAGCGGGAGCCTACGCTACTACGCAGTATTTT. Its translation is CASSSGLAGAYATTQYF.

The rearrangement uses TRBV4-3 and TRBJ2-3, with TRBD2 matching 11 bases. V lost 7 bases to trimming and J lost 3 bases; unmatched junction nucleotides: 9. This CDR3 has 16 amino acids. In germline, CDR1 is LGHNA, CDR2 YSLEER. The CDR3 nucleotides are TGCGCCAGCAAACAAATAGCGGGAGGGCGTACAGATACGCAGTATTTT. It codes for CASKQIAGGRTDTQYF.

As DNA, the CDR3 is TGTGCCAGCACAAGAGGGGGTTTGAACACTGAAGCTTTCTTT. This sequence encodes CASTRGGLNTEAFF. J is TRBJ1-1 and V is TRBV7-9, with D perhaps TRBD1 (6 bases). Germline V gene lookup returns CDR1 SEHNR and CDR2 FQNEAQ (reference sequence). The CDR3 loop spans 14 amino acids. Trimming took 7 bases from V and 0 from J, leaving 12 bases between them.

Comment on this clone: A junction boundary mismatches the germline segment, possibly from a read error. The genes are TRBV7-7 and TRBJ2-1, with D perhaps TRBD2 (5 bases). Germline assignment: CDR1 SSHAT and CDR2 FNYEAQ (reference sequence). CDR3 size: 15 residues. CDR3 DNA sequence: TGTGCTAGCAGCTATGGCAGCGGCACCGCCGGGGAGCAGTTCTTC. Encoded protein: CASSYGSGTAGEQFF.

The chain is built from TRBV6-5 and TRBJ2-7; 10 nucleotides agree with TRBD2. Trimming took 2 bases from V and 3 from J; bases not matched to a gene: 4. This CDR3 is 15 amino acids long. CDR1 and CDR2 from the germline V gene are MNHEY and SVGAGI. The CDR3 bases are TGTGCCAGCAGTTACAGCGGGAGGGCCTTCTACGAGCAGTACTTC. It yields the protein CASSYSGRAFYEQYF.

The CDR3 protein is CASSPTPGLEQFF. CDR3 nucleotides: TGTGCCAGCAGCCCGACACCGGGACTAGAGCAGTTCTTC. The chain is built from TRBV7-3 and TRBJ2-1; 7 bases are a match to TRBD2. Per germline, CDR1 SGHTA and CDR2 FQGTGA. Trimming cost V 5 bases and J 10 bases; bases outside gene matches: 8. This CDR3 has 13 residues.